This note documents a single T cell receptor beta chain sequence. Authors' analysis steps: Counts of nucleated cells, estimated from reference gene primer amplification, were obtained. The data were produced by immunoSEQ multiplex PCR, yet TCRdb's version contains in-frame clones alone and is incomplete. That table is the source of V, J and clone size, and D and trimming were worked out from the DNA. The sample records about 250,000 clones, approximately 86% being singletons. This specimen comes from a study of blood T cell repertoires in COVID-19. Study-wide context: Acute-phase and convalescent COVID-19 samples originated in the United States, Italy and Spain. Sample material is recorded as cDNA or gDNA derived from T cells, B-cell-depleted T cells, or PBMCs.

V dropped 1 base and J dropped 1 base, with 10 bases sitting between them. The CDR3 runs 15 residues. CDR1 and CDR2 from the germline V gene are MNHEY and SVGAGI. The receptor was derived from a woman aged 80 or older with active or convalescent COVID-19. Specimen: peripheral blood. The chain joins TRBV6-5 to TRBJ1-1, with unresolved D. The CDR3 coding sequence is TGTGCCAGCAGTTACTACGCGGGGTCGAACACTGAAGCTTTCTTT. Encoded protein: CASSYYAGSNTEAFF.